This T cell receptor (beta chain) was recorded in a study of T cell repertoires in cytomegalovirus infection. Across the whole study: Well-studied HLA-B-restricted epitopes and recently identified HLA-C-restricted epitopes of CMV were both used in the study. Matching HLA type and CMV infection were both indicated by public TCR beta signatures.

TCRdb re-called the reads with MiXCR, one entry per CDR3 protein. The sample lists over 250,000 distinct CDR3 sequences; approximately 22% were seen once. V trimming: 10 bases; J trimming: 0 bases; junction bases outside the gene matches: 4. The CDR3 spans 14 residues. Germline lookup yields CDR1 MDHEN and CDR2 SYDVKM. Findings and caveats of the study: Accumulated public TCR beta family frequency recognized individuals carrying CMV together with the relevant HLA.

This clonotype has at least ten counts. Antigen specificity is unknown. The TCR originated in a human donor in good health (CMV status not recorded). Some clones in this sample may be carry-over from other donors' samples. Material: cultured PBMCs, obtained from culture after CMV antigen stimulation. This chain connects TRBV28 to TRBJ1-3; TRBD1 agrees at 9 bases. The CDR3 loop reads CATQDRGSGNTIYF. CDR3 sequence (DNA): TGTGCCACACAGGACAGGGGCTCTGGAAACACCATATATTTT.